The next 21 T cell receptor beta chains were all read from a single sample in a study of breast tumors, draining lymph nodes, adjacent tissues. TCRdb reprocessed the multiplex PCR reads via MiXCR and lists one record per CDR3 protein. This sample carries approximately 22,000 distinct CDR3 sequences, roughly 60% of them seen once, and the ten largest clones take 14%. The sequencing input was breast tumor tissue. The origin of the receptors is a female donor with breast cancer. Some clones in this sample may be carry-over from other donors' samples.

The chain employs TRBV29-1 and TRBJ1-4; 7 nucleotides agree with TRBD1. Per the germline V gene, CDR1 is SQVTM and CDR2 is ANQGSEA. Germline trimming cut 6 bases from V and 7 bases from J; bases unmatched to any gene: 8. CDR3 length equals 13 residues. The CDR3 spells CSVGGAGGEKLFF. CDR3 in DNA: TGCAGCGTGGGGGGGGCAGGGGGTGAAAAACTGTTTTTT.

The table lists this clonotype with many counts. The CDR3 nucleotides are TGTGCCAGCAGCAAAGGACAGGGGGCAGCTAATGAAAAACTGTTTTTT. Its protein product is CASSKGQGAANEKLFF. The chain combines TRBV11-3 with TRBJ1-4, with 11 bases aligning to TRBD1. With V trimmed by 5 bases and J by 3 bases, 5 bases remained unmatched. The CDR3 is 16 amino acids. Germline V gene lookup returns CDR1 SGHNT and CDR2 YENEEA.

This clonotype has at least ten counts. The chain couples TRBV29-1 to TRBJ2-3; D is unresolved. Per germline, CDR1 SQVTM and CDR2 ANQGSEA. The germline V and J ends were trimmed by 5 bases and 6 bases, with 6 bases remaining between them. The CDR3 sequence is 10 residues long. DNA of the CDR3: TGCAGCGTTAAGACGGATACGCAGTATTTT. Translated, it gives CSVKTDTQYF.

The V gene is TRBV28, the J gene TRBJ2-1; D not resolved. Germline V lookup: CDR1 MDHEN, CDR2 SYDVKM. The CDR3 length is 14 residues. V was trimmed by 10 bases and J by 0 bases, leaving 13 bases between them. CDR3 amino acids: CATCSLSSYNEQFF. CDR3 nucleotides: TGTGCCACCTGTAGCCTTAGCTCCTACAATGAGCAGTTCTTC.

There are many counts of this clonotype. The chain joins TRBV20-1 to TRBJ2-5; 12 nucleotides align to TRBD2. V shed 3 bases, J shed 5 bases, and the junction held 10 bases outside the gene matches. Looked up from germline, CDR1 is DFQATT and CDR2 is SNEGSKA (reference sequence). CDR3 length: 16 residues. CDR3 DNA: TGCAGTGCTAGGAAAGGACTAGCGGGATTAGAGGAGACCCAGTACTTC. Its translation is CSARKGLAGLEETQYF.

This chain uses TRBV20-1 with TRBJ2-5, with 13 bases fitting TRBD2. After removal of 1 base from V and 5 bases from J, the junction contained 7 bases not matched to a gene. The CDR3 consists of 16 residues. Germline loops: CDR1 DFQATT, CDR2 SNEGSKA (reference sequence). Here the CDR3 DNA reads TGCAGTGCTAGAGTCCCCAGGACTAGCGGGAGCGAGACCCAGTACTTC. Encoded protein: CSARVPRTSGSETQYF.

This clonotype was seen many times. This clone may be a read error of a much larger clone one base away. This chain joins TRBV10-2 and TRBJ2-6, with TRBD1 matching over 9 bases. Germline values: CDR1 WSHSY, CDR2 SAAADI. The length of the CDR3 is 20 residues. CDR3 sequence (DNA): TGCGCCAGCAAGCCCTACACCGGACAGGGGTCAATCTCTGGGGCCAACGTCCTGCCTTTC. This gives the protein CASKPYTGQGSISGANVLPF.

This clonotype is labeled as medium-sized. In nucleotides, the CDR3 is TGTGCCAGCAGTTTATCGGGGGACCTAACCTACGAGCAGTACTTC. Its protein product is CASSLSGDLTYEQYF. The chain employs TRBV27 and TRBJ2-7, with D perhaps TRBD1 or TRBD2 (5 bases each). V lost 0 bases and J 2 bases, leaving 11 bases between the germline ends. Germline values: CDR1 MNHEY, CDR2 SMNVEV (reference sequence). The CDR3 length is 15 residues.

This chain uses TRBV20-1 with TRBJ2-1; possibly TRBD1 or TRBD2 for D (5 bases each). Germline CDR1 is DFQATT and CDR2 is SNEGSKA (reference sequence). The CDR3 extends over 15 amino acids. V was trimmed by 1 base and J by 8 bases, leaving 18 bases between them. The CDR3 loop reads CSARGGDGKGHEQFF. As DNA, the CDR3 is TGCAGTGCTAGAGGAGGGGACGGAAAGGGACATGAGCAGTTCTTC.

This clonotype is medium-sized in the sample. The chain recombines TRBV5-1 with TRBJ2-1; a possible D gene is TRBD2 (7 bases). V lost 2 bases, J lost 6 bases, and 24 bases lay in between. The CDR3 runs to 18 residues. CDR1 and CDR2 (germline): SGHRS, YFSETQ. This CDR3 is CASSLGRDTTFRSNEQFF. DNA for the CDR3: TGCGCCAGCAGCTTAGGGAGGGACACCACCTTTCGGAGCAATGAGCAGTTCTTC.

This clonotype has only one observation. The V and J genes are TRBV6-5 and TRBJ1-2, with D possibly TRBD1 on 6 matching bases. The V and J ends lost 2 bases and 4 bases respectively, with 11 bases between them. Germline lookup yields CDR1 MNHEY and CDR2 SVGAGI. This CDR3 comprises 14 residues. CDR3 amino acids: CASSYGRGIYGYTF. CDR3 coding DNA: TGTGCCAGCAGTTACGGAAGGGGGATCTATGGCTACACCTTC.

V is TRBV20-1 and J is TRBJ2-1, with D perhaps assigned TRBD1 or TRBD2 (5 bases each). The CDR3 spans 12 residues. The V gene lost 8 bases and the J gene lost 5 bases, with 13 bases spanning the gap. Germline loops: CDR1 DFQATT, CDR2 SNEGSKA (reference sequence). DNA for the CDR3: TGCAGTATGGGACCCTGGCACAATGAGCAGTTCTTC. Translated, it gives CSMGPWHNEQFF.

The chain is built from TRBV7-9 and TRBJ1-2; D unresolved. This CDR3 spans 13 amino acids. Trimming removed 1 base from V and 4 bases from J, with 7 bases in between. Per germline, CDR1 SEHNR and CDR2 FQNEAQ (reference sequence). For the CDR3, the DNA is TGTGCCAGCAGCTTAGGACAAGTCTATGGCTACACCTTC. Protein product: CASSLGQVYGYTF.

This clonotype showed up many times. The chain employs TRBV6-2 or TRBV6-3 and TRBJ1-4; D is undetermined. Germline CDR1 MNHEY, CDR2 SVGEGT. Trimming removed 4 bases at V and 8 bases at J, with 14 bases between. The CDR3 loop spans 14 amino acids. CDR3 sequence: CASSSPPWGEKLFF. The CDR3 DNA is TGTGCCAGCAGTTCCCCTCCATGGGGAGAAAAACTGTTTTTT.

This clonotype came up once. This chain joins TRBV20-1 and TRBJ2-3; 9 bases agree with TRBD2. After removal of 2 bases from V and 4 bases from J, the junction contained 10 bases not matched to a gene. CDR1 is DFQATT, CDR2 SNEGSKA, per germline (reference sequence). This CDR3 is 16 amino acids long. The CDR3 region is CSARKNAGGGADTQYF. Here the CDR3 DNA reads TGCAGTGCTAGAAAGAACGCGGGAGGGGGGGCAGATACGCAGTATTTT.

At least ten counts were recorded for this clonotype. A much larger clone is a single base away; this may be a read error. The V gene is TRBV6-1, the J gene TRBJ2-5; the D is unclear. There are 12 residues in the CDR3. Trimming stripped 5 bases from V and 5 bases from J, with 9 bases between. Germline CDR1 is MNHNS and CDR2 is SASEGT. DNA of the CDR3: TGTGCCAGCAGTCACTTGGGGGAGACCCAGTACTTC. Translated: CASSHLGETQYF.

The rearrangement joins TRBV29-1 to TRBJ2-5, with TRBD2 matching over 10 bases. Germline CDR1 reads SQVTM; CDR2 reads ANQGSEA. J was trimmed by 5 bases and V by 8 bases; bases with no gene match: 8. The CDR3 is 13 amino acids. CDR3 in DNA: TGCAGCCACGCCGTGACTAGCGGGGAGACCCAGTACTTC. This codes for CSHAVTSGETQYF.

V gene TRBV6-5 combines with J gene TRBJ2-7; D may be TRBD2 (6 bases). Deletions cut 6 bases from V and 0 bases from J, with 15 bases between. Germline CDR1 MNHEY, CDR2 SVGAGI. The CDR3 is made up of 15 amino acids. The CDR3 DNA follows: TGTGCCAGCAGATGGGGGGACGCCGGCTCCTACGAGCAGTACTTC. This codes for CASRWGDAGSYEQYF.

The CDR3: CASSAPRNTIYF. The CDR3 region has the DNA TGTGCCAGCAGCGCCCCAAGAAACACCATATATTTT. V and J are TRBV7-8 and TRBJ1-3; D gene ambiguous. V lost 5 bases and J 5 bases, leaving 7 bases between the germline ends. The CDR3 has 12 residues. Per the germline V gene, CDR1 is SGHVS and CDR2 is FQNEAQ. Full variable domain (missing parts from reference TRBV7-8 and TRBJ1-3): GAGVSQSPRYKVAKRGQDVALRCDPISGHVSLFWYQQALGQGPEFLTYFQNEAQLDKSGLPSDRFFAERPEGSVSTLKIQRTQQEDSAVYLCASSAPRNTIYFGEGSWLTVV.

About this clonotype itself: A read error may be the cause here, since a much bigger clone is one base away. The conserved phenylalanine or tryptophan is not found at the CDR3 terminus, so this likely reflects a read error. This rearrangement joins TRBV6-8 to TRBJ2-7; D gene uncertain. The CDR3 consists of 11 residues. The ends were cut back, 4 bases at V and 4 bases at J, with 5 bases in the middle. Per germline, CDR1 MNHGY and CDR2 SAAAGT. CDR3 coding DNA: TGTGCCAGCAGTTGGGGATACGAGCAGTACCTC. Protein sequence: CASSWGYEQYL.

Concerning this clonotype itself: One junction end disagrees with the germline gene, perhaps due to a read error. The rearrangement joins TRBV7-2 to TRBJ2-7; D is possibly TRBD2 (5 bases). This CDR3 has 13 amino acids. Germline CDR1 and CDR2: SGHTA and FQGNSA. In DNA, the CDR3 is TGTGCCAGCAGCTTAGTACCGGAGGAGGAGCAGTGCTTC. It specifies CASSLVPEEEQCF. Using reference TRBV7-2 and TRBJ2-7 for the parts outside the CDR3, the full variable domain is GAGVSQSPSNKVTEKGKDVELRCDPISGHTALYWYRQSLGQGLEFLIYFQGNSAPDKSGLPSDRFSAERTGGSVSTLTIQRTQQEDSAVYLCASSLVPEEEQCFGPGTRLTVT.